These T cell receptor beta chains were read from a single sample in a study of CD8+CD57+ T cells in acquired aplastic anemia. TCRdb passed the reads through MiXCR, listing each CDR3 protein once. The sample consists of roughly 150,000 distinct CDR3 sequences, 40% to 55% of them appearing once. Sample: sorted CD4+, CD8+, or CD8+CD57+ T cells (not recorded which) from PBMCs. The source is a human donor with aplastic anemia. Both conserved end residues are part of each CDR3. A D gene is named only where the DNA matches it firmly. Not all rows give a size; the values are once, few, many and, for expanded clones, a class.

d_call,v_call,cdr3_length,j_call,clone_size,cdr3_aa,cdr3_nt
NA,TRBV20-1,11,TRBJ1-4,NA,CSVGKGEKLFF,TGCAGTGTGGGGAAGGGTGAAAAACTGTTTTTT
NA,TRBV12-3/TRBV12-4,13,TRBJ2-1,NA,CASRAGTSNEQFF,TGTGCCAGCAGAGCCGGGACCTCCAATGAGCAGTTCTTC
NA,TRBV20-1,10,TRBJ2-1,NA,CSASTNEQFF,TGCAGTGCCTCCACCAATGAGCAGTTCTTC
TRBD2,TRBV10-3,15,TRBJ2-3,NA,CAIRTSGTSTDTQYF,TGTGCCATCAGGACGAGCGGGACTAGCACAGATACGCAGTATTTT
NA,TRBV25-1,15,TRBJ2-1,NA,CASSELPSDGNEQFF,TGTGCCAGCAGTGAATTGCCTAGCGATGGGAATGAGCAGTTCTTC
NA,TRBV10-1,14,TRBJ2-7,NA,CATTGGTGTYEQYF,TGCGCCACAACGGGGGGGACAGGGACCTACGAGCAGTACTTC
NA,TRBV29-1,14,TRBJ2-7,many,CSVVGSGQTYEQYF,TGCAGCGTTGTGGGTAGCGGTCAAACCTACGAGCAGTACTTC
NA,TRBV11-1,20,TRBJ1-2,once,CASSLARVAIFLCANYGYTF,TGTGCCAGCAGCTTAGCAAGAGTGGCTATATTCTTATGTGCTAACTATGGCTACACCTTC
TRBD2,TRBV28,16,TRBJ2-1,few,CASSSPESGREGEQFF,TGTGCCAGCAGTTCTCCCGAATCCGGGAGGGAAGGTGAGCAGTTCTTC
TRBD2,TRBV5-6,14,TRBJ2-5,many,CASSLGLAGETQYF,TGTGCCAGCAGCTTGGGGCTAGCGGGAGAGACCCAGTACTTC
TRBD2,TRBV30,13,TRBJ2-7,NA,CAWSRPGGFEQYF,TGTGCCTGGAGCCGGCCGGGAGGTTTCGAGCAGTACTTC
NA,TRBV5-1,12,TRBJ1-1,many,CASSLGVSEAFF,TGCGCCAGCAGCCTGGGGGTTTCTGAAGCTTTCTTT
NA,TRBV6-6,16,TRBJ2-7,many,CASSYSIPGTSYEQYF,TGTGCCAGCAGTTACTCGATTCCAGGTACATCCTACGAGCAGTACTTC
TRBD2,TRBV20-1,16,TRBJ2-7,NA,CSARDGRGVSSYEQYF,TGCAGTGCTAGAGACGGGCGGGGGGTTAGCTCCTACGAGCAGTACTTC
NA,TRBV6-5,14,TRBJ1-4,NA,CASSYPEGGEKLFF,TGTGCCAGCAGTTACCCGGAGGGCGGTGAAAAACTGTTTTTT
NA,TRBV24-1,13,TRBJ1-2,NA,CATSGLVVDGYTF,TGTGCCACCAGTGGCCTAGTAGTGGATGGCTACACCTTC
NA,TRBV20-1,15,TRBJ2-7,many,CSAWGGQASNYEQYF,TGCAGTGCCTGGGGAGGACAGGCTAGTAACTACGAGCAGTACTTC
NA,TRBV13,16,TRBJ1-2,many,CASSAGTGGRNYGYTF,TGTGCCAGCAGCGCAGGGACCGGAGGACGCAACTATGGCTACACCTTC
NA,TRBV2,13,TRBJ1-5,few,CASSGAGHQPQHF,TGTGCCAGCAGTGGAGCAGGGCATCAGCCCCAGCATTTT
NA,TRBV10-3,14,TRBJ1-5,few,CAISERGSGQPQHF,TGTGCCATCAGTGAGCGCGGATCAGGGCAGCCCCAGCATTTT
NA,TRBV7-2,13,TRBJ2-3,many,CASSLPGPATQYF,TGTGCCAGCAGCTTACCGGGGCCAGCCACGCAGTATTTT
NA,TRBV25-1,16,TRBJ1-1,NA,CASSLTRTHVIKGAFF,TGTGCCAGCAGTCTAACCCGGACCCACGTCATAAAAGGAGCTTTCTTT
NA,TRBV19,15,TRBJ2-1,NA,CASSIESSWSNEQFF,TGTGCCAGTAGTATAGAGTCGAGTTGGTCCAATGAGCAGTTCTTC
NA,TRBV19,13,TRBJ1-2,many,CASSIEQIGGYTF,TGTGCCAGTAGTATCGAACAGATCGGCGGCTACACCTTC
TRBD2,TRBV4-1,20,TRBJ2-1,few,CASSQKTSGRRGGSDNEQFF,TGCGCCAGCAGCCAAAAGACTAGCGGGAGAAGAGGGGGGAGTGACAATGAGCAGTTCTTC
NA,TRBV11-2,19,TRBJ2-6,once,CASSGRDISLYSGANVLTF,TGTGCCAGCAGCGGGCGGGACATCTCCCTCTACTCTGGGGCCAACGTCCTGACTTTC